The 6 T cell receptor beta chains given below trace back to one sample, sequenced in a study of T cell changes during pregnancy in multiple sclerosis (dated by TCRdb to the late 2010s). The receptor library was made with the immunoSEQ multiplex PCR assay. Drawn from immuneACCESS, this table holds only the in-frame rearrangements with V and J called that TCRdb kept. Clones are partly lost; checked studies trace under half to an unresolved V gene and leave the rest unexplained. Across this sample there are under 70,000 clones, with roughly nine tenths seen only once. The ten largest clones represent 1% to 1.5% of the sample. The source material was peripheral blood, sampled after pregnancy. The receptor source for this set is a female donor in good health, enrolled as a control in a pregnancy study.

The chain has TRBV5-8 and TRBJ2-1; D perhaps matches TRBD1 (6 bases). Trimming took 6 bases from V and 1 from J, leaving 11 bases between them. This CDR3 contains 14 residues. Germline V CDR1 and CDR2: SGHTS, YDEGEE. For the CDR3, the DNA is TGTGCCAGCATAACAGGGATTTCCTACAATGAGCAGTTCTTC. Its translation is CASITGISYNEQFF. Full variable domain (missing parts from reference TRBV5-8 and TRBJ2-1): EAGVTQSPTHLIKTRGQQATLRCSPISGHTSVYWYQQALGLGLQFLLWYDEGEERNRGNFPPRFSGRQFPNYSSELNVNALELEDSALYLCASITGISYNEQFFGPGTRLTVL.

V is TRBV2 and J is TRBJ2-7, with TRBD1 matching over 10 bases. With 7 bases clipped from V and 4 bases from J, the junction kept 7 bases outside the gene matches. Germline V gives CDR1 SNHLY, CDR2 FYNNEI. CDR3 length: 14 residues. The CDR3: CASTPGQGPYEQYF. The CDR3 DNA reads TGTGCCAGCACCCCGGGACAGGGGCCTTACGAGCAGTACTTC.

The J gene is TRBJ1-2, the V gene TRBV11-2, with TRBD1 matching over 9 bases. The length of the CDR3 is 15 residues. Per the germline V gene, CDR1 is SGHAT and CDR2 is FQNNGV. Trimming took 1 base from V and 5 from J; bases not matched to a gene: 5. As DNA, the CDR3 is TGTGCCAGCAGCTTAGTAGGTGGGACAGGGTATGGCTACACCTTC. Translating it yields CASSLVGGTGYGYTF.

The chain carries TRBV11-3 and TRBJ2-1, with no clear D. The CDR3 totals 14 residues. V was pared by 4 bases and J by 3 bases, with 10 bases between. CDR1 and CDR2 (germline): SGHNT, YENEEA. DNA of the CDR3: TGTGCCAGCAGCTCTCCCCCGGGCTACAATGAGCAGTTCTTC. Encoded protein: CASSSPPGYNEQFF.

The CDR3 nucleotides read TGTGCCAGCAGTGAAGTTCTGAGACTCAGCACTACCTACGAGCAGTACTTC. Translating it yields CASSEVLRLSTTYEQYF. The V and J genes are TRBV2 and TRBJ2-7; no reliable D call. The germline V gene encodes CDR1 SNHLY and CDR2 FYNNEI. CDR3 length equals 17 residues. V was clipped by 1 base and J by 2 bases, with 18 bases between them. The full variable domain, rest sourced from reference TRBV2 and TRBJ2-7, is EPEVTQTPSHQVTQMGQEVILRCVPISNHLYFYWYRQILGQKVEFLVSFYNNEISEKSEIFDDQFSVERPDGSNFTLKIRSTKLEDSAMYFCASSEVLRLSTTYEQYFGPGTRLTVT.

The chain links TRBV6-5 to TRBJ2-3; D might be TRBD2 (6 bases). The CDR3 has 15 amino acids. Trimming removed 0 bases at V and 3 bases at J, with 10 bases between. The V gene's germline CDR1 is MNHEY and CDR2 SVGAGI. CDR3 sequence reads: CASSYSPGVTDTQYF. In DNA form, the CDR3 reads TGTGCCAGCAGTTACTCCCCGGGGGTGACAGATACGCAGTATTTT.